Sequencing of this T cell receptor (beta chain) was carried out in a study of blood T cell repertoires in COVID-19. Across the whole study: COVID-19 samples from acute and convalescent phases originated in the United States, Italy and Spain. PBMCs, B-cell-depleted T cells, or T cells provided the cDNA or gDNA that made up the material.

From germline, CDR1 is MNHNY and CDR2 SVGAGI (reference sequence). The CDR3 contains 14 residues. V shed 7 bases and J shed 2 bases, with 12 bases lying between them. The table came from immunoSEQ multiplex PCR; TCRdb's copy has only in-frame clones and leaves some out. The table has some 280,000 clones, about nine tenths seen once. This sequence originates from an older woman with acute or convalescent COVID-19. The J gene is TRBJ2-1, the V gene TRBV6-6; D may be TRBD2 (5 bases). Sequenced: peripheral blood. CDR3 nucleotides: TGTGCCAGCATTCTTGGGAGCGCCTACAATGAGCAGTTCTTC. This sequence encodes CASILGSAYNEQFF.